This T cell receptor (beta chain) comes out of a study of shared clonotypes between healthy human individuals. The assay ran at deep level. Per sorted-subset replicate PCR, input was around 220 ng DNA, representing roughly 28,000 T cell genomes. Sequencing used immunoSEQ multiplex PCR; TCRdb keeps in-frame clones, though not all of them. The profile shows 2 million to 2.5 million clones, 80% to 95% of them singletons. The CDR3 length is 13 residues. Between the trimmed V and J ends, which lost 7 bases and 7 bases, there was a span of 17 bases. Germline CDR1 and CDR2: SGHAT and FQNNGV. Turning to this clone: The antigen is unknown.

Study findings and constraints: It was only blood that was sampled, and tissue repertoires likely differ.

This TCR was recovered from a man aged 18 to 30 in good health. Some clones in this sample may be carry-over from other donors' samples. The sample comprised naive CD4+ T cells from PBMCs. Described subset: CD45RA+ positively selected. The J gene is TRBJ2-7, the V gene TRBV11-2; D is undetermined. CDR3 DNA sequence: TGTGCCAGCACCTTGTCAAGGTTGGGGGAGCAGTACTTC. Its translation is CASTLSRLGEQYF.